This T cell receptor (beta chain) comes out of a study of T cells in Graves' hyperthyroidism and ophthalmopathy. General observations from the study: Within blood appeared most thyroid clonotypes that had expanded above 0.001.

Recently diagnosed hyperthyroidism of less than 2 months' duration affected patients aged 18 to 65. Trimming took 5 bases from V and 5 from J; bases not matched to a gene: 4. Germline V lookup: CDR1 MNHNS, CDR2 SASEGT. This CDR3 is 15 amino acids long. This clonotype came up many times. What it binds is not known. The investigators amplified TCR beta CDR3 regions from RNA transcripts. First-round RT-PCR of the TCR CDR3 relied on the HTBI primer set. Using its own MiXCR run on the multiplex PCR reads, TCRdb lists one record per CDR3 protein. The sample lists under 800,000 distinct CDR3 sequences; around 15% were seen once.

This chain links TRBV6-1 with TRBJ2-1, with 12 bases aligning to TRBD2. The TCR was taken from a young woman with Graves' hyperthyroidism. The sequenced material came from blood. The chain's CDR3 is CASSSTSGRNNEQFF. The CDR3 bases are TGTGCCAGCAGTTCCACTAGCGGGAGGAACAATGAGCAGTTCTTC.